The present T cell receptor beta chain was sequenced within a study of cytomegalovirus exposure and HLA in healthy donors. Amplification used 60 Vbeta primers and 13 Jbeta primers. Produced via immunoSEQ multiplex PCR; TCRdb's table is partial and in-frame only. Among more than 150,000 clones listed, 82% were seen once. Healthy bone marrow donors made up the cohort. This CDR3 is built from 14 residues. Looked up from germline, CDR1 is SNHLY and CDR2 is FYNNEI. Trimming stripped 6 bases from V and 9 bases from J, with 15 bases between. Material: PBMCs. The receptor was derived from a woman aged 50 to 60 in good health and CMV-seropositive. This chain joins TRBV2 and TRBJ1-6, with D hard to call. The CDR3 spells CASRKPEPSSPLHF. In DNA form, the CDR3 reads TGTGCCAGCAGAAAACCGGAGCCGAGTTCACCCCTCCACTTT.